This T cell receptor beta chain was recorded in a study of T-cell reconstitution after alpha-beta-depleted transplantation in children. The study, taken as a whole, reports: Once a year had passed after transplant, T-cell counts and diversity came mostly from newly produced T cells. TCRbeta diversity was high at day 60 in some patients (a result of surviving recipient T cells and thymic progenitors).

This clonotype appeared a few times. Its antigen is still unknown. The CDR3 runs 15 residues. Trimming left V 1 base short and J 0 bases short, with 6 bases between. CDR1 is LGHNA and CDR2 is YNFKEQ in the germline V gene. The TCRbeta library was prepared with unique molecular identifiers. Using its own MiXCR run on the PCR reads, TCRdb lists one record per CDR3 protein. The sample lists 500,000 to 750,000 distinct CDR3 sequences, approximately 13% occurring once. This TCR was sampled from a male patient younger than 18 who had a stem cell transplant for acute myeloid leukemia, so the T cells may come from the graft donor. Sequencing was performed on PBMCs, mostly from graft donor cells, taken 360 days after TCRalphabeta/CD19-depleted stem cell transplant. This chain connects TRBV4-2 to TRBJ1-4, with D unclear. CDR3 sequence reads: CASSQGIPTNEKLFF. The CDR3 DNA follows: TGTGCCAGCAGCCAAGGGATACCAACTAATGAAAAACTGTTTTTT.